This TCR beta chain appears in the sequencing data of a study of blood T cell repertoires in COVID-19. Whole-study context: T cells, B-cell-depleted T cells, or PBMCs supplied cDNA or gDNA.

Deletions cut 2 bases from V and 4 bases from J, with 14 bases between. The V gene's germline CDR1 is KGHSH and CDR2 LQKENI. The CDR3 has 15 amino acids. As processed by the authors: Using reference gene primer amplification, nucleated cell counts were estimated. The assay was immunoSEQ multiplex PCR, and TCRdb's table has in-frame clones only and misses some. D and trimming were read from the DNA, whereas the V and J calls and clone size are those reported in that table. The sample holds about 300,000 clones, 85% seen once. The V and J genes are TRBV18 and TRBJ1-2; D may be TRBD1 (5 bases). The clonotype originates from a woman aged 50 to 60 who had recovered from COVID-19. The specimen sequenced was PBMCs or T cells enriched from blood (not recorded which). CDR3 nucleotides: TGTGCCAGCTCACCAGAAAGGGGCGAGAGCTATGGCTACACCTTC. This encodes CASSPERGESYGYTF. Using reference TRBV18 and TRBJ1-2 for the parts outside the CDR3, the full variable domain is NAGVMQNPRHLVRRRGQEARLRCSPMKGHSHVYWYRQLPEEGLKFMVYLQKENIIDESGMPKERFSAEFPKEGPSILRIQQVVRGDSAAYFCASSPERGESYGYTFGSGTRLTVV.